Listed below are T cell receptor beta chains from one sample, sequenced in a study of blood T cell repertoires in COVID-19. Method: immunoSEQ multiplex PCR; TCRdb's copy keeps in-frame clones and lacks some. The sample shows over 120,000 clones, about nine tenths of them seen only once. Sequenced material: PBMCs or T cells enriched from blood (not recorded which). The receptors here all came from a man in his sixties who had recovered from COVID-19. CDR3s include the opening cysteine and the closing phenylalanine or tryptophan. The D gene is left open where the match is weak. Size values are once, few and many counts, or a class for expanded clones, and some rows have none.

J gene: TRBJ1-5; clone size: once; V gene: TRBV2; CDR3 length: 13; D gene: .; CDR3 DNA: TGTGCCAGCACCGACGACAGAGATCAGCCCCAGCATTTT; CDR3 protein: CASTDDRDQPQHF
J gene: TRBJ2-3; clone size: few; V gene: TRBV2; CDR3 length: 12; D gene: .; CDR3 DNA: TGTGCCAGCAGTGGGGCCAGCCCCTTCGCCTATTTT; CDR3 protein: CASSGASPFAYF
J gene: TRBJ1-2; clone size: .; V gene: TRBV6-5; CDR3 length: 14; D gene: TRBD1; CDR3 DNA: TGTGCCAGCAGTTACCCGGAGACAGGGTTTGGCTACACCTTC; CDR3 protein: CASSYPETGFGYTF
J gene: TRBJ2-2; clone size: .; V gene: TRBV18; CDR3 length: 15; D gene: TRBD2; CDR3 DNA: TGTGCCAGCTCAGAAACTAGCGGAGGGACCGGGGAGCTGTTTTTT; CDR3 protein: CASSETSGGTGELFF
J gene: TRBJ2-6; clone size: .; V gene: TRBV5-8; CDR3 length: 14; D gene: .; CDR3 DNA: TGTGCCAGCCGCCCGAGCTCTGGGGCCAACGTCCTGACTTTC; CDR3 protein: CASRPSSGANVLTF
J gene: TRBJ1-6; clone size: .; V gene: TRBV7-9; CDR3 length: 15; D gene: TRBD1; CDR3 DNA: TGTGCCAGCAGCCCGGGGACAGCATATAATTCACCCCTCCACTTT; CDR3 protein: CASSPGTAYNSPLHF
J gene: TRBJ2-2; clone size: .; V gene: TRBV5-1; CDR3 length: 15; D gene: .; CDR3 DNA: TGCGCCAGCAGCTTGGGGGGCGGGGCCCCCGGGGAGCTGTTTTTT; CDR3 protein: CASSLGGGAPGELFF
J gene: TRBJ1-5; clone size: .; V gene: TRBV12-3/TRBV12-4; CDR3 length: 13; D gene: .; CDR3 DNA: TGTGCCAGCAGTTTAGGGGGGGAGCGTAGAGGATATTTT; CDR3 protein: CASSLGGERRGYF
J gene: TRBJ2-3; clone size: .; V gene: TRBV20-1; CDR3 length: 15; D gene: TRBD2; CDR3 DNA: TGCAGTGCTAGTATCGGCGGGGGTCCCACAGATACGCAGTATTTT; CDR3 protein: CSASIGGGPTDTQYF
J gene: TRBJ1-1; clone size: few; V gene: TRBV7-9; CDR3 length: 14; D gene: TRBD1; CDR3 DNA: TGTGCCAGCAGCTACGGGACAGGGAGCACTGAAGCTTTCTTT; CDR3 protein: CASSYGTGSTEAFF
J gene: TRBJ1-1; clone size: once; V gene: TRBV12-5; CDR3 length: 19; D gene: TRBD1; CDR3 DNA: TGTGCTAGTGGTTTGGCCCGAGGGACAGGGGGGCTCGGGTCCACTGAAGCTTTCTTT; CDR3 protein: CASGLARGTGGLGSTEAFF
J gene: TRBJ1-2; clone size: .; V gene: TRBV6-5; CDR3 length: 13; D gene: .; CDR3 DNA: TGTGCCAGCACCCTAAACAGGGACGGAGGCTACACCTTC; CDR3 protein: CASTLNRDGGYTF
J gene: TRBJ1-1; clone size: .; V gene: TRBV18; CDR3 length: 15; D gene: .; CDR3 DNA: TGTGCCAGCTCACCGCAGGGGAGTATGAACACTGAAGCTTTCTTT; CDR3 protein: CASSPQGSMNTEAFF
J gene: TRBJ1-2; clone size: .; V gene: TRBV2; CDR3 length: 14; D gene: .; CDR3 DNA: TGTGCCAGCAGTGGTGGCTTGGTAAACTATGGCTACACCTTC; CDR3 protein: CASSGGLVNYGYTF
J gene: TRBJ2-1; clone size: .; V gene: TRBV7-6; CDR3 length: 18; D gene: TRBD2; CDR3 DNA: TGTGCCAGCAGCGCCTTAGCGGGAGTACGGGGTTCCTACAATGAGCAGTTCTTC; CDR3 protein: CASSALAGVRGSYNEQFF
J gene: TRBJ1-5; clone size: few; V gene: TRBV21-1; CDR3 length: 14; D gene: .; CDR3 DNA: TGTGCCAGCAGCAAAGGACAGGGGCGCGGGCCCCAGCATTTT; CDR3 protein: CASSKGQGRGPQHF
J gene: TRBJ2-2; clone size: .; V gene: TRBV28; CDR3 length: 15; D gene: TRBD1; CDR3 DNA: TGTGCCAGCAACACCGGAGGACAGGGAAAAAGGGAGCTGTTTTTT; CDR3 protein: CASNTGGQGKRELFF
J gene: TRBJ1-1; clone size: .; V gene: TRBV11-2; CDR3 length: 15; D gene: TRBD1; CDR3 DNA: TGTGCCAGCAGCTTATACGGGACAGGGGGGACTGAAGCTTTCTTT; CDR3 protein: CASSLYGTGGTEAFF
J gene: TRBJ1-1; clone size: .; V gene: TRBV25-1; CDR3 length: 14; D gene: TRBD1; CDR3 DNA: TGTGCCAGCAGGACGGGACAGATGAACACTGAAGCTTTCTTT; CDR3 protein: CASRTGQMNTEAFF
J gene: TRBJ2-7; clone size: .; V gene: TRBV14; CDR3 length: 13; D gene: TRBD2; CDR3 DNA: TGTGCCAGCAGCCAAGGCGGGAGGGGGTTGACGTACTTC; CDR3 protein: CASSQGGRGLTYF
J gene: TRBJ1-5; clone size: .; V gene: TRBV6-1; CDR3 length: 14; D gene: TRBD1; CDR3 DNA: TGTGCCAGCAGTGAATGGGACAGGGGCAAGCCCCAGCATTTT; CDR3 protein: CASSEWDRGKPQHF